Reported below is one T cell receptor (beta chain). No antigen is known for it. Antigen-specific CD4+ T cells expanded by the ViraFEST assay with viral peptide pools were then sequenced. When ten to eleven days of culture had elapsed, CD4+ T cells were isolated. Participants received two doses of either the BNT162b2 or mRNA-1273 vaccine. The culture medium for a few million PBMC per well included roughly 10 IU/ml IL-2 and around 9.9 ug/ml peptides. Half the medium was swapped for IL-2 medium on days 3 and 7. Measured with immunoSEQ multiplex PCR; TCRdb has only the in-frame clones, and not every one. The sample shows roughly 55,000 clones, 75% to 85% of them seen only once. The sample is drawn from a study of vaccination effects on CD4 cells after COVID-19. Overall study results and limits: Common cold coronaviruses were cross-recognized by only 1 of 255 vaccine-induced clones in healthy vaccinees.

V was pared by 4 bases and J by 5 bases, with 6 bases of the junction left unmatched. This CDR3 contains 14 residues. Germline V gene data show CDR1 as KGHSH and CDR2 as LQKENI. The V and J genes are TRBV18 and TRBJ2-7; 9 bases line up with TRBD1. This TCR was sampled from a human donor who received a COVID-19 vaccine. This material consisted of CD4+ T cells from PBMCs cultured with HCoV-OC43 spike peptides, taken after COVID-19 vaccination. Documented subset: HCoV-OC43 spike overlapping peptide pool stimulation. CDR3 sequence reads: CASSLSQGANEQYV. CDR3 DNA sequence: TGTGCCAGCTCACTATCACAGGGGGCCAACGAGCAGTACGTC.